Shown below are 26 T cell receptor beta chains from a single sample sequenced in a study of shared clonotypes between healthy human individuals. Assay used: immunoSEQ multiplex PCR; TCRdb lists only in-frame clones, some missing. Of approximately 1.9 million clones in the sample, over 85% were seen once. In the naive CD8 group, cells lacked CD45RO and were positively selected for CCR7, so terminally differentiated effector memory CD45RA+ cells were left out. Sequencing was carried out using naive CD8+ T cells from PBMCs. The source is a man between 18 and 35 years old in good health. Some clones in this sample may be carry-over from other donors' samples.

J is TRBJ1-2 and V is TRBV29-1; TRBD1 is a possible D gene (6 bases). V lost 3 bases to trimming and J lost 7 bases, with 18 bases between them. The CDR3 loop spans 14 amino acids. Germline assignment: CDR1 SQVTM and CDR2 ANQGSEA. The CDR3, as DNA: TGCAGCGTTGACCTCACTACAGGGCCTGGTGGCTACACCTTC. Amino acid sequence: CSVDLTTGPGGYTF.

This chain joins TRBV5-4 and TRBJ1-3; 9 bases fit TRBD1. The CDR3 extends over 14 amino acids. Unmatched junction bases numbered 7, after V lost 4 bases and J lost 8 bases. Germline loops: CDR1 SGHNT, CDR2 YYREEE (reference sequence). The CDR3 DNA sequence: TGTGCCAGCAGCCCGGAAAACAGGGGGCACACCATATATTTT. As protein: CASSPENRGHTIYF.

The rearrangement joins TRBV5-5 to TRBJ2-1; possible D gene TRBD1, 5 bases. V lost 0 bases, J lost 1 base, and 8 bases lay in between. Germline V gene data show CDR1 as SGHKS and CDR2 as YYEKEE (reference sequence). The CDR3 has 15 amino acids. CDR3 DNA sequence: TGTGCCAGCAGCTTGGACAGGATATCCTACAATGAGCAGTTCTTC. This translates into CASSLDRISYNEQFF.

This clone was picked up one time. The gene calls are TRBV27 and TRBJ2-5; TRBD2 matches 13 bases. From germline, CDR1 is MNHEY and CDR2 SMNVEV (reference sequence). This CDR3 is 15 amino acids long. V was clipped by 0 bases and J by 8 bases; unmatched bases: 3. The CDR3 spells CASSLSGTSGTTQYF. CDR3 DNA sequence: TGTGCCAGCAGTTTATCGGGGACTAGCGGGACCACCCAGTACTTC.

V is TRBV5-1 and J is TRBJ2-1; 14 bases are shared with TRBD2. CDR1 is SGHRS, CDR2 YFSETQ, per germline. J lost 8 bases, V lost 3 bases, and 10 bases had no gene match. The CDR3 runs 17 residues. Here the CDR3 DNA reads TGCGCCAGCAGCTCCGCGGGACTAGCGGGAGTGAGGGATGAGCAGTTCTTC. It encodes CASSSAGLAGVRDEQFF.

This clone occurred once. The gene calls are TRBV4-1 and TRBJ2-5, with a possible D match to TRBD1 (5 bases). CDR1 and CDR2 from the germline V gene are MGHRA and YSYEKL. The CDR3 loop spans 15 amino acids. Trimming removed 0 bases from V and 3 bases from J, with 11 bases in between. The CDR3 DNA sequence: TGCGCCAGCAGCCAAGATGGGCAGGGCGAAGAGACCCAGTACTTC. The encoded protein is CASSQDGQGEETQYF.

This chain connects TRBV28 to TRBJ2-1, with 8 positions matching TRBD1. CDR1 MDHEN and CDR2 SYDVKM come from the germline V gene. There are 18 residues in the CDR3. Trimming cost V 3 bases and J 2 bases; bases outside gene matches: 12. CDR3 coding DNA: TGTGCCAGCAGTTTCTATACCGGGACAGGAGCCCCCTACAATGAGCAGTTCTTC. Amino acid sequence: CASSFYTGTGAPYNEQFF. The variable domain in full, with the rest retrieved from reference TRBV28 and TRBJ2-1, is DVKVTQSSRYLVKRTGEKVFLECVQDMDHENMFWYRQDPGLGLRLIYFSYDVKMKEKGDIPEGYSVSREKKERFSLILESASTNQTSMYLCASSFYTGTGAPYNEQFFGPGTRLTVL.

This clone has a single count. DNA for the CDR3: TGTGCCAGCAGCTGGGACATTGGGGAATATAGCAATCAGCCCCAGCATTTT. Translation: CASSWDIGEYSNQPQHF. The rearrangement joins TRBV5-8 to TRBJ1-5; D may be TRBD1 (6 bases). Germline CDR1 and CDR2: SGHTS and YDEGEE. This CDR3 has 17 amino acids. Trimming took 3 bases from V and 0 from J, leaving 16 bases between them.

The chain uses TRBV27 and TRBJ2-5; D is uncertain. The CDR3 has 13 residues. Trimming took off 1 base at V and 5 bases at J, with 8 bases between the two ends. CDR1 MNHEY and CDR2 SMNVEV come from the germline V gene (reference sequence). The CDR3 loop reads CASSLFGWETQYF. In DNA, the CDR3 is TGTGCCAGCAGTTTATTCGGTTGGGAGACCCAGTACTTC.

V usage is TRBV28 and J usage is TRBJ1-2, with a tentative D call TRBD1 (6 bases). CDR3 length: 17 residues. Trimming pared 3 bases from V and 5 bases from J, leaving 22 bases between. CDR1 is MDHEN, CDR2 SYDVKM, per germline. CDR3 in DNA: TGTGCCAGCAGTTTGGTCATCTTGGGGGCCGCTGAGTATGGCTACACCTTC. Translation: CASSLVILGAAEYGYTF.

The rearrangement uses TRBV18 and TRBJ2-2; possible D gene TRBD2, 5 bases. Germline-derived CDR1 and CDR2 are KGHSH and LQKENI. This CDR3 is built from 17 residues. The V end was cut by 1 base, the J end by 5 bases, with 17 bases between. The CDR3: CASSPLSGAPGTGELFF. The CDR3 DNA follows: TGTGCCAGCTCACCACTCTCCGGAGCTCCGGGGACCGGGGAGCTGTTTTTT.

This chain uses TRBV15 with TRBJ2-1; a possible D gene is TRBD2 (5 bases). Germline CDR1 is LNHNV and CDR2 is YYDKDF (reference sequence). The CDR3 covers 15 residues. Trimming removed 3 bases at V and 0 bases at J, with 9 bases between. CDR3 nucleotide sequence: TGTGCCACCAGCAGCGGGATGAGCTCCTACAATGAGCAGTTCTTC. As protein: CATSSGMSSYNEQFF.

The chain has TRBV27 and TRBJ2-7, with TRBD2 matching over 9 bases. CDR1 and CDR2 from the germline V gene are MNHEY and SMNVEV (reference sequence). Losses at the gene ends were 2 bases for V and 2 bases for J; bases not matched to a gene: 7. The CDR3 extends over 16 amino acids. CDR3 sequence reads: CASSLIQTSGPYEQYF. The CDR3 DNA reads TGTGCCAGCAGTTTAATCCAAACTAGCGGGCCCTACGAGCAGTACTTC.

The rearrangement joins TRBV4-1 to TRBJ2-7; possible D gene TRBD1, 5 bases. Trimming took off 1 base at V and 2 bases at J, with 18 bases between the two ends. CDR1 MGHRA and CDR2 YSYEKL come from the germline V gene. This CDR3 is 17 amino acids long. The CDR3 region has the DNA TGCGCCAGCAGCCAAGGGGGTGGGGCGAAATGGACCTACGAGCAGTACTTC. Its translation: CASSQGGGAKWTYEQYF.

The chain uses TRBV29-1 and TRBJ1-1, with 9 bases matching TRBD1. Germline CDR1 and CDR2: SQVTM and ANQGSEA. V was clipped by 6 bases and J by 6 bases; unmatched bases: 8. The CDR3 sequence is 13 residues long. The CDR3 region has the DNA TGCAGCGTGGTGGGACAGGGATTCCCTGAAGCTTTCTTT. Protein: CSVVGQGFPEAFF. The variable domain in full, with the rest retrieved from reference TRBV29-1 and TRBJ1-1, is SAVISQKPSRDICQRGTSLTIQCQVDSQVTMMFWYRQQPGQSLTLIATANQGSEATYESGFVIDKFPISRPNLTFSTLTVSNMSPEDSSIYLCSVVGQGFPEAFFGQGTRLTVV.

The gene calls are TRBV25-1 and TRBJ2-7, with D perhaps TRBD1 or TRBD2 (5 bases each). CDR1 is MGHDK and CDR2 is SYGVNS in the germline V gene. CDR3 length equals 13 residues. Trimming removed 8 bases at V and 3 bases at J, with 14 bases between. The CDR3 nucleotides read TGTGCCAGCGAGGGACCCAGCATCTACGAGCAGTACTTC. Protein sequence: CASEGPSIYEQYF.

As for this clone: The same CDR3 also results from other DNA sequences found in this sample. The chain has TRBV5-4 and TRBJ2-7; D is possibly TRBD2 (5 bases). The germline CDR1 and CDR2 sequences are SGHNT and YYREEE (reference sequence). Trimming took off 1 base at V and 6 bases at J, with 8 bases between the two ends. CDR3 length: 12 amino acids. The CDR3 region is CASSLFAGEQYF. CDR3 bases: TGTGCCAGCAGCTTGTTTGCGGGCGAGCAGTACTTC.

The V call is TRBV5-6, the J call TRBJ2-5; no clear D gene. V gave up 2 bases and J gave up 0 bases, with 8 bases separating them. CDR3 length equals 14 residues. Germline V gene sequence: CDR1 SGHDT, CDR2 YYEEEE. In DNA form, the CDR3 reads TGTGCCAGCAGCTTAGGATCTTACCAAGAGACCCAGTACTTC. It yields the protein CASSLGSYQETQYF. The full variable domain, completed using reference TRBV5-6 and TRBJ2-5, is DAGVTQSPTHLIKTRGQQVTLRCSPKSGHDTVSWYQQALGQGPQFIFQYYEEEERQRGNFPDRFSGHQFPNYSSELNVNALLLGDSALYLCASSLGSYQETQYFGPGTRLLVL.

This chain connects TRBV5-1 to TRBJ1-2, with TRBD1 as a possible D gene (5 bases). The V end was cut by 1 base, the J end by 3 bases, with 19 bases between. Germline V CDR1 and CDR2: SGHRS, YFSETQ. The CDR3 is made up of 17 amino acids. In DNA, the CDR3 is TGCGCCAGCAGCTTGCAGGCGCCAGGGATCCTTCACTATGGCTACACCTTC. Its protein is CASSLQAPGILHYGYTF.

Notes on this clone: One end of the junction fails to match germline, which may point to a read error. The rearrangement uses TRBV7-8 and TRBJ2-5, with a tentative D call TRBD1 (6 bases). Germline V lookup: CDR1 SGHVS, CDR2 FQNEAQ. CDR3 length: 15 residues. Written as DNA, the CDR3 is TGTGCCAGCAGCTTAGGAGGGACACCCCAAGCGACCCAGTACTTC. Amino acids: CASSLGGTPQATQYF. Full variable domain (outside the CDR3, taken from reference TRBV7-8 and TRBJ2-5): GAGVSQSPRYKVAKRGQDVALRCDPISGHVSLFWYQQALGQGPEFLTYFQNEAQLDKSGLPSDRFFAERPEGSVSTLKIQRTQQEDSAVYLCASSLGGTPQATQYFGPGTRLLVL.

CDR3 in amino acids: CASSPLRVGTTTMNEQFF. The CDR3 coding sequence is TGTGCCAGCAGCCCGCTCCGGGTGGGGACTACTACAATGAATGAGCAGTTCTTC. The chain has TRBV7-8 and TRBJ2-1; TRBD2 agrees at 7 bases. The germline CDR1 and CDR2 sequences are SGHVS and FQNEAQ. The CDR3 has 18 amino acids. V trimming: 5 bases; J trimming: 7 bases; junction bases outside the gene matches: 20. Together with reference TRBV7-8 and TRBJ2-1, the CDR3 gives the full variable domain: GAGVSQSPRYKVAKRGQDVALRCDPISGHVSLFWYQQALGQGPEFLTYFQNEAQLDKSGLPSDRFFAERPEGSVSTLKIQRTQQEDSAVYLCASSPLRVGTTTMNEQFFGPGTRLTVL.

V usage is TRBV28 and J usage is TRBJ2-7; TRBD2 matches at 16 bases. The germline CDR1 and CDR2 sequences are MDHEN and SYDVKM. The V gene end was trimmed by 5 bases and the J gene end by 3 bases; junction bases not matched to a gene: 13. CDR3 size: 19 residues. The chain's CDR3 is CASSTRSGLAGGMIYEQYF. Written as DNA, the CDR3 is TGTGCCAGCAGTACACGATCGGGACTAGCGGGAGGGATGATCTACGAGCAGTACTTC.

The chain combines TRBV28 with TRBJ1-5, with TRBD1 identical over 7 bases. This CDR3 comprises 16 residues. After removal of 1 base from V and 3 bases from J, the junction contained 6 bases not matched to a gene. Germline assignment: CDR1 MDHEN and CDR2 SYDVKM. CDR3 amino acids: CASSLLSGQINQPQHF. CDR3 nucleotides: TGTGCCAGCAGTTTATTATCGGGACAGATCAATCAGCCCCAGCATTTT.

The chain couples TRBV9 to TRBJ1-1; D may be TRBD1 (5 bases). The germline gives CDR1 SGDLS, CDR2 YYNGEE. V dropped 4 bases and J dropped 2 bases, with 12 bases sitting between them. The CDR3 extends over 14 amino acids. This chain's CDR3 is CASSIGASNTEAFF. The CDR3 nucleotides are TGTGCCAGCAGCATAGGGGCCAGTAACACTGAAGCTTTCTTT. The variable domain in full, with the rest retrieved from reference TRBV9 and TRBJ1-1, is DSGVTQTPKHLITATGQRVTLRCSPRSGDLSVYWYQQSLDQGLQFLIQYYNGEERAKGNILERFSAQQFPDLHSELNLSSLELGDSALYFCASSIGASNTEAFFGQGTRLTVV.

The CDR3 protein is CASSLDGSPLYYNEQFF. In nucleotides, the CDR3 is TGTGCCAGCAGCTTAGATGGTAGCCCCTTGTACTACAATGAGCAGTTCTTC. The chain recombines TRBV7-2 with TRBJ2-1; D uncertain. V gave up 1 base and J gave up 3 bases, with 16 bases separating them. The germline V gene encodes CDR1 SGHTA and CDR2 FQGNSA. The CDR3 loop spans 17 amino acids.

The CDR3 here is CASSQERLAGGPSYNEQFF. CDR3 bases: TGCGCCAGCAGCCAAGAGAGGCTAGCGGGAGGGCCGTCCTACAATGAGCAGTTCTTC. The rearrangement uses TRBV4-1 and TRBJ2-1; 12 bases line up with TRBD2. Losses at the gene ends were 0 bases for V and 1 base for J; bases not matched to a gene: 7. This CDR3 comprises 19 residues. Germline CDR1 MGHRA, CDR2 YSYEKL.